This TCR beta chain was captured in a study of blood T cell repertoires in COVID-19. Study background: Specimens from acute and convalescent COVID-19 originated in the United States, Italy and Spain.

As originally analysed: Amplifying reference gene primers gave estimates of nucleated cell counts. Method: immunoSEQ multiplex PCR; TCRdb's copy keeps in-frame clones and lacks some. Clone size and V and J calls were adopted from that table, with D and trimming inferred from the DNA. The sample holds around 250,000 clones, around 81% seen once. Enrollees, 18 to 89 years old, lived in fewer than 25 US areas. Cohorts were determined from participant-reported clinical history. In this sample, this clone turned up a few times. Germline V gives CDR1 SGHNT, CDR2 YYREEE (reference sequence). V was clipped by 0 bases and J by 1 base; unmatched bases: 4. The CDR3 extends over 16 amino acids.

The receptor comes from a man over 45 who had recovered from COVID-19. The V and J genes are TRBV5-4 and TRBJ2-1; 7 nucleotides align to TRBD2. The sequencing input was PBMCs or T cells enriched from blood (not recorded which). CDR3 DNA sequence: TGTGCCAGCAGCTTGGCCCGCGGGGGTTCCTACAATGAGCAGTTCTTC. The encoded protein is CASSLARGGSYNEQFF.